These 29 T cell receptor beta chains originate from one sample sequenced in a study of CD8+ T cells in alopecia areata. Sequencing used cDNA as its template, made by extracting RNA and reverse transcribing it. Using immunoSEQ multiplex PCR, the repertoire was profiled, and TCRdb retains in-frame clones only, with some absent. Of some 200,000 clones in the sample, 50% to 60% were seen once. Stated treatment: oral pan-JAK inhibitor, 5-10 mg twice daily. Sequenced here: CD4+ T cells sorted from blood, sampled at week 4, from a patient treated with tofacitinib. The receptors stem from a human donor with alopecia areata.

This chain connects TRBV30 to TRBJ1-6; maybe TRBD1 (5 bases). The CDR3 is 14 residues long. Germline CDR1 and CDR2: GTSNPN and SVGIG (reference sequence). Trimming shortened V by 0 bases and J by 7 bases, and 10 bases separated the two germline ends. CDR3 sequence reads: CAWSVDSQNSPLHF. The CDR3 nucleotides read TGTGCCTGGAGTGTCGACAGTCAGAATTCACCCCTCCACTTT.

The chain's CDR3 is CSVGGTGGVTEAFF. As DNA, the CDR3 is TGCAGCGTGGGAGGGACAGGGGGCGTCACTGAAGCTTTCTTT. The chain has TRBV29-1 and TRBJ1-1; 12 nucleotides match TRBD1. V shed 6 bases and J 4 bases; nucleotides not matched to a gene: 6. CDR1 is SQVTM and CDR2 is ANQGSEA in the germline V gene. This CDR3 spans 14 amino acids.

The chain combines TRBV5-4 with TRBJ2-5, with TRBD1 matching over 10 bases. The CDR3 length is 17 residues. V dropped 5 bases and J dropped 5; count of bases not matched to a gene: 15. Germline CDR1 and CDR2: SGHNT and YYREEE (reference sequence). Here the CDR3 reads CASSGIRDRGGGETQYF. As DNA, the CDR3 is TGTGCCAGCAGTGGAATCCGGGACAGGGGAGGAGGGGAGACCCAGTACTTC.

This clone occurred a few times. CDR3 loop: CASSLVPDTQYF. The CDR3 DNA follows: TGTGCCAGCAGCTTAGTCCCAGATACGCAGTATTTT. The genes are TRBV7-6 and TRBJ2-3, with D hard to call. CDR3 length equals 12 residues. Germline V gene data show CDR1 as SGHVS and CDR2 as FNYEAQ. V was clipped by 1 base and J by 4 bases, with 3 bases between them.

Turning to this clone: The same CDR3 also results from other DNA sequences found in this sample. The chain uses TRBV29-1 and TRBJ1-1; D unresolved. Trimming cost V 4 bases and J 2 bases, with 5 bases left between them. Germline assignment: CDR1 SQVTM and CDR2 ANQGSEA. CDR3 length: 11 amino acids. This chain's CDR3 is CSVVRNTEAFF. The CDR3 region has the DNA TGCAGCGTTGTAAGAAACACTGAAGCTTTCTTT.

This clone was picked up a small number of times. The chain recombines TRBV2 with TRBJ2-7, with D perhaps matching TRBD1 (6 bases). CDR1 is SNHLY and CDR2 is FYNNEI in the germline V gene. The CDR3 totals 16 residues. Trimming took off 1 base at V and 4 bases at J, with 17 bases between the two ends. The CDR3 DNA sequence: TGTGCCAGCAGTGAAGGGACAGCGGATTTAGGGTACGAGCAGTACTTC. It is translated as CASSEGTADLGYEQYF.

The V gene is TRBV4-1, the J gene TRBJ1-2; 7 bases are shared with TRBD1. V was clipped by 5 bases and J by 4 bases; unmatched bases: 10. This CDR3 is built from 15 residues. CDR1 MGHRA and CDR2 YSYEKL come from the germline V gene. As DNA, the CDR3 is TGCGCCAGCAGCGCACAGGGGAAACGGTCCTATGGCTACACCTTC. Its translation is CASSAQGKRSYGYTF.

This clone is classed as medium-sized. The rearrangement links TRBV7-8 to TRBJ1-1; no firm D call. CDR1 and CDR2 from the germline V gene are SGHVS and FQNEAQ. CDR3 length: 15 amino acids. Trimming removed 2 bases from V and 4 bases from J, with 14 bases in between. CDR3 protein: CASSLSGILGTEAFF. The CDR3 coding sequence is TGTGCCAGCAGCTTATCTGGCATCCTGGGCACTGAAGCTTTCTTT. The full variable domain, with the rest looked up from reference TRBV7-8 and TRBJ1-1, is GAGVSQSPRYKVAKRGQDVALRCDPISGHVSLFWYQQALGQGPEFLTYFQNEAQLDKSGLPSDRFFAERPEGSVSTLKIQRTQQEDSAVYLCASSLSGILGTEAFFGQGTRLTVV.

The chain employs TRBV29-1 and TRBJ2-5; D unclear. The ends were cut back, 2 bases at V and 3 bases at J, with 4 bases in the middle. Germline lookup yields CDR1 SQVTM and CDR2 ANQGSEA. The CDR3 runs to 11 residues. The CDR3 reads CSVETEETQYF. In nucleotides, the CDR3 is TGCAGCGTTGAAACAGAAGAGACCCAGTACTTC.

There are a few counts of this clone. The chain carries TRBV9 and TRBJ2-1; D is ambiguous. Germline CDR1 is SGDLS and CDR2 is YYNGEE. Trimming stripped 3 bases from V and 8 bases from J, with 9 bases between. This CDR3 region has 12 residues. The DNA for the CDR3 is TGTGCCAGCAGCGCCTTTTCGTATGAGCAGTTCTTC. It specifies CASSAFSYEQFF.

This clone occurred a few times. V and J are TRBV29-1 and TRBJ1-5; the match to TRBD1 covers 7 bases. This CDR3 contains 13 residues. The V segment lost 0 bases and the J segment 4 bases; nucleotides outside the gene matches: 0. From germline, CDR1 is SQVTM and CDR2 ANQGSEA. CDR3 amino acids: CSVEEDRNQPQHF. The CDR3 DNA reads as TGCAGCGTTGAAGAGGACAGGAATCAGCCCCAGCATTTT.

This chain uses TRBV28 with TRBJ1-2; TRBD1 might be the D (5 bases). The CDR3 is 13 amino acids. Trimming pared 4 bases from V and 1 base from J, leaving 7 bases between. Germline CDR1 MDHEN, CDR2 SYDVKM. This CDR3 reads CASSSGSNYGYTF. The CDR3 DNA follows: TGTGCCAGCAGTTCAGGGAGTAACTATGGCTACACCTTC.

The rearrangement joins TRBV4-2 to TRBJ1-2; TRBD1 matches 12 bases. J gave up 9 bases and V 4 bases, and 9 bases lay outside the gene matches. This CDR3 comprises 15 residues. Germline CDR1 is LGHNA and CDR2 is YNFKEQ. The CDR3 loop reads CASSPPGQGALSYTF. For the CDR3, the DNA is TGTGCCAGCAGCCCGCCGGGACAGGGGGCGCTTAGCTACACCTTC.

The chain employs TRBV7-9 and TRBJ1-1, with a weak D call TRBD1 (5 bases). The V end was cut by 3 bases, the J end by 8 bases, with 13 bases between. Germline loops: CDR1 SEHNR, CDR2 FQNEAQ (reference sequence). CDR3 length: 13 residues. The CDR3 nucleotides read TGTGCCAGCAGCTTGAAGGGAGGGGTGGAAGCTTTCTTT. Its protein is CASSLKGGVEAFF.

The rearrangement uses TRBV28 and TRBJ1-6; no reliable D call. The CDR3 is made up of 12 amino acids. The V end was cut by 6 bases, the J end by 7 bases, with 7 bases between. The germline CDR1 and CDR2 sequences are MDHEN and SYDVKM. CDR3 sequence reads: CASRDGNSPLHF. The CDR3 coding sequence is TGTGCCAGCAGGGACGGGAATTCACCCCTCCACTTT.

This rearrangement joins TRBV9 to TRBJ2-5; D is perhaps TRBD2 (7 bases). CDR1 and CDR2 (germline): SGDLS, YYNGEE. The CDR3 totals 13 residues. Trimming took 4 bases from V and 1 from J, leaving 8 bases between them. The CDR3 nucleotides read TGTGCCAGCAGCCGGGGGGCCCAAGAGACCCAGTACTTC. This sequence encodes CASSRGAQETQYF. Variable domain in full (rest from reference TRBV9 and TRBJ2-5): DSGVTQTPKHLITATGQRVTLRCSPRSGDLSVYWYQQSLDQGLQFLIQYYNGEERAKGNILERFSAQQFPDLHSELNLSSLELGDSALYFCASSRGAQETQYFGPGTRLLVL.

The chain uses TRBV28 and TRBJ2-7, with D possibly being TRBD1 or TRBD2 (5 bases each). Trimming stripped 7 bases from V and 2 bases from J, with 15 bases between. The length of the CDR3 is 14 residues. CDR1 is MDHEN, CDR2 SYDVKM, per germline. This CDR3 is CASTLRDGPYEQYF. CDR3 nucleotides: TGTGCCAGCACCTTACGGGACGGGCCCTACGAGCAGTACTTC.

This clone was counted a single time. The chain has TRBV7-2 and TRBJ2-4, with TRBD2 matching over 10 bases. Per the germline V gene, CDR1 is SGHTA and CDR2 is FQGNSA. J lost 9 bases, V lost 5 bases, and 10 bases had no gene match. CDR3 length: 15 amino acids. CDR3: CASSPRASGGVIQYF. CDR3 coding DNA: TGTGCCAGCAGCCCTAGGGCTAGCGGGGGTGTCATTCAGTACTTC.

This chain links TRBV4-3 with TRBJ2-2; D perhaps matches TRBD2 (5 bases). This CDR3 region has 18 residues. CDR1 is LGHNA and CDR2 is YSLEER in the germline V gene. V lost 0 bases and J 0 bases, leaving 14 bases between the germline ends. The DNA of the CDR3 is TGCGCCAGCAGCCAAGAAGTAGCGAGCGGCACGAACACCGGGGAGCTGTTTTTT. This codes for CASSQEVASGTNTGELFF.

The chain is built from TRBV7-8 and TRBJ1-6; D possibly corresponds to TRBD1 (5 bases). The CDR3 runs 15 residues. Looked up from germline, CDR1 is SGHVS and CDR2 is FQNEAQ. V shed 5 bases and J shed 9 bases, with 17 bases lying between them. The CDR3 DNA follows: TGTGCCAGCAGCCCCCGTCAGGGAGGTATTTCACCCCTCCACTTT. Amino acids: CASSPRQGGISPLHF.

The V gene is TRBV5-4, the J gene TRBJ1-6; the D gene is possibly TRBD1 (6 bases). CDR1 is SGHNT, CDR2 YYREEE, per germline (reference sequence). V lost 0 bases to trimming and J lost 10 bases, with 14 bases between them. This CDR3 is built from 15 residues. The CDR3 DNA follows: TGTGCCAGCAGCTTGGAGCAGGGGATTAACTCACCCCTCCACTTT. Translating it yields CASSLEQGINSPLHF.

This clone was seen a handful of times. For the CDR3, the DNA is TGTGCCAGCAGCTATACCCGTAGCACAGATACGCAGTATTTT. It codes for CASSYTRSTDTQYF. The chain has TRBV7-3 and TRBJ2-3; D is ambiguous. There are 14 residues in the CDR3. Germline V gene lookup returns CDR1 SGHTA and CDR2 FQGTGA. Trimming removed 4 bases at V and 0 bases at J, with 8 bases between.

V usage is TRBV25-1 and J usage is TRBJ2-7; TRBD1 might be the D (6 bases). Germline values: CDR1 MGHDK, CDR2 SYGVNS. The CDR3 length is 14 residues. V was shortened by 3 bases and J by 0 bases, with 9 bases between the two germline ends. CDR3: CASSETGFSYEQYF. CDR3 DNA: TGTGCCAGCAGTGAGACAGGTTTCTCCTACGAGCAGTACTTC.

This chain connects TRBV19 to TRBJ2-5; 7 bases line up with TRBD1. V shed 5 bases, J shed 4 bases, and the junction held 7 bases outside the gene matches. Germline-derived CDR1 and CDR2 are LNHDA and SQIVND (reference sequence). The CDR3 covers 14 residues. This chain's CDR3 is CASSPLKGAETQYF. The DNA of the CDR3 is TGTGCCAGTAGTCCCCTAAAGGGGGCAGAGACCCAGTACTTC.

V usage is TRBV2 and J usage is TRBJ2-1, with TRBD1 matching over 7 bases. Losses at the gene ends were 6 bases for V and 4 bases for J; bases not matched to a gene: 6. The CDR3 consists of 14 residues. Per germline, CDR1 SNHLY and CDR2 FYNNEI. This chain's CDR3 is CASRFQGDYNEQFF. DNA for the CDR3: TGTGCCAGCAGGTTCCAGGGGGATTACAATGAGCAGTTCTTC. Full variable domain (missing parts from reference TRBV2 and TRBJ2-1): EPEVTQTPSHQVTQMGQEVILRCVPISNHLYFYWYRQILGQKVEFLVSFYNNEISEKSEIFDDQFSVERPDGSNFTLKIRSTKLEDSAMYFCASRFQGDYNEQFFGPGTRLTVL.

This clone was observed a single time. The rearrangement joins TRBV30 to TRBJ2-2; D remains unclear. This CDR3 region has 17 residues. CDR1 is GTSNPN and CDR2 is SVGIG in the germline V gene (reference sequence). V was shortened by 4 bases and J by 4 bases, with 22 bases between the two germline ends. The CDR3 DNA follows: TGTGCCTGGAACCGGGCGGCAGGCCTCGTGCGCACCGGGGAGCTGTTTTTT. Its protein product is CAWNRAAGLVRTGELFF. The complete variable domain, with remaining parts taken from reference TRBV30 and TRBJ2-2, reads SQTIHQWPATLVQPVGSPLSLECTVEGTSNPNLYWYRQAAGRGLQLLFYSVGIGQISSEVPQNLSASRPQDRQFILSSKKLLLSDSGFYLCAWNRAAGLVRTGELFFGEGSRLTVL.

This clone was seen a single time. This rearrangement joins TRBV27 to TRBJ1-1; D may be TRBD1 (5 bases). V was shortened by 6 bases and J by 4 bases, with 18 bases between the two germline ends. Germline CDR1 and CDR2: MNHEY and SMNVEV (reference sequence). This CDR3 spans 15 amino acids. The CDR3 DNA is TGTGCCAGCAGGCCCGTGGGGCGGACTAGCACTGAAGCTTTCTTT. This sequence encodes CASRPVGRTSTEAFF.

The V and J genes are TRBV2 and TRBJ2-1; possible D gene TRBD1, 6 bases. The CDR3 sequence is 11 residues long. CDR1 SNHLY and CDR2 FYNNEI come from the germline V gene. The V end was cut by 7 bases, the J end by 12 bases, with 13 bases between. CDR3: CASTLQGVQFF. The CDR3 DNA sequence: TGTGCCAGCACTCTACAGGGAGTGCAGTTCTTC.

This clone appeared a few times. The rearrangement uses TRBV28 and TRBJ2-7, with unresolved D. The CDR3 is 15 amino acids. Trimming shortened V by 5 bases and J by 0 bases, and 14 bases separated the two germline ends. The germline V gene encodes CDR1 MDHEN and CDR2 SYDVKM. In DNA, the CDR3 is TGTGCCAGCAGTGCGACATCCCCAAGCTCCTACGAGCAGTACTTC. Translated, it gives CASSATSPSSYEQYF.